The sequence of this T cell receptor beta chain was determined in a study of T cells in Graves' hyperthyroidism and ophthalmopathy. Study background: The initial diagnosis was the point when peripheral blood was collected, ahead of any treatment.

Researchers took RNA transcripts and amplified the TCR beta CDR3 regions from them. Using the HTBI primer set, a first-round RT-PCR was run on the TCR CDR3. TCRdb processed the multiplex PCR reads anew with MiXCR; each CDR3 protein has one entry. The sample lists a few hundred thousand distinct CDR3 sequences, about 16% occurring once. Overall study findings and caveats: Most thyroid clonotypes expanded above 0.001 appeared in blood too.

This clonotype was counted many times. What it recognizes is unknown. Stability of Graves' hyperthyroidism was defined as absent ophthalmopathy progression within 18 months. It was uncontrolled infection, other autoimmune disease, pregnancy or lactation that excluded patients. Germline values: CDR1 MNHEY, CDR2 SMNVEV (reference sequence). The CDR3 consists of 13 residues. V gave up 2 bases and J gave up 3 bases, with 8 bases separating them. The chain carries TRBV27 and TRBJ2-7; the D is unclear. The TCR originated in a woman under 40 with Graves' hyperthyroidism. Sequencing input: blood. The CDR3 is CASSLERNYEQYF. The DNA of the CDR3 is TGTGCCAGCAGTTTAGAAAGGAACTACGAGCAGTACTTC.